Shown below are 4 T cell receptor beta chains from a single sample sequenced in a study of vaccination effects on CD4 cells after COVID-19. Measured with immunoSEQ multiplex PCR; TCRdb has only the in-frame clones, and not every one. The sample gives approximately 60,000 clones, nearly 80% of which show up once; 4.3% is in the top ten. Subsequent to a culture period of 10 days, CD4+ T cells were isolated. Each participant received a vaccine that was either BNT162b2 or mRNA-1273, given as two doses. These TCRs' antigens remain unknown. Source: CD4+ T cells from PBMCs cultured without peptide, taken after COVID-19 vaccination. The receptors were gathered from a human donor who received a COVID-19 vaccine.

Written as DNA, the CDR3 is TGCAGCGTACGTACAGGGGGTAGGGAGCAGTTCTTC. Encoded protein: CSVRTGGREQFF. The chain uses TRBV29-1 and TRBJ2-1; 8 bases align to TRBD1. With 6 bases clipped from V and 10 bases from J, the junction kept 8 bases outside the gene matches. The germline CDR1 and CDR2 sequences are SQVTM and ANQGSEA. There are 12 residues in the CDR3.

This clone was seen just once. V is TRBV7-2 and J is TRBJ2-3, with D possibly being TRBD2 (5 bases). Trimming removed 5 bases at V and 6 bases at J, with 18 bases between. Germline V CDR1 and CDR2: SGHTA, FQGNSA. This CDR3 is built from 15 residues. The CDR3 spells CASSRTRARGDTQYF. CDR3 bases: TGTGCCAGCAGCCGGACTCGGGCAAGAGGGGATACGCAGTATTTT.

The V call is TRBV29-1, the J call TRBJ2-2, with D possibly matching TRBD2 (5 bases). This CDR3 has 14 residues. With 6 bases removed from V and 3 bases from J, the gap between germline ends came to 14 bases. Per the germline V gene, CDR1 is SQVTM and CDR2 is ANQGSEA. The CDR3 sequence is CSVTRGTDTGELFF. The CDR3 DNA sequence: TGCAGCGTCACTCGGGGAACAGACACCGGGGAGCTGTTTTTT.

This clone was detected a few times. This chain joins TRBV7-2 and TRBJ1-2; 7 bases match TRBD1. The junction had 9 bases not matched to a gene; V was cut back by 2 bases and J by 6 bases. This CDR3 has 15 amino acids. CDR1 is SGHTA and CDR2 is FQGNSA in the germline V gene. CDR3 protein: CASSLRAGGWDGYTF. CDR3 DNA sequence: TGTGCCAGCAGCTTAAGGGCAGGGGGTTGGGATGGCTACACCTTC. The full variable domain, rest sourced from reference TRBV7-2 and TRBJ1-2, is GAGVSQSPSNKVTEKGKDVELRCDPISGHTALYWYRQSLGQGLEFLIYFQGNSAPDKSGLPSDRFSAERTGGSVSTLTIQRTQQEDSAVYLCASSLRAGGWDGYTFGSGTRLTVV.